This passage covers 11 T cell receptor beta chains from one sample sequenced in a study of graft-versus-host responses after intestinal transplantation. Generated by immunoSEQ multiplex PCR, the TCRdb table keeps only in-frame clones and is missing some. The sample records about 69,000 clones, roughly 92% being singletons. The sequencing here drew on bone marrow, taken approximately 700 days after intestinal transplantation. These receptors came from a human patient who received an intestinal transplant, so some T cells may come from the graft donor.

This chain connects TRBV5-3 to TRBJ2-1, with unresolved D. TRBV5-3 is an ORF, and what it does is uncertain. The CDR3 extends over 12 amino acids. With 0 bases removed from V and 9 bases from J, the gap between germline ends came to 7 bases. CDR3 DNA: TGTGCCAGAAGCTTGGAAGGTTGTGAGCAGTTCTTC. Translated, it gives CARSLEGCEQFF.

The chain carries TRBV5-1 and TRBJ2-7, with TRBD2 matching over 8 bases. V shed 5 bases, J shed 3 bases, and the junction held 10 bases outside the gene matches. CDR1 SGHRS and CDR2 YFSETQ come from the germline V gene. The CDR3 length is 15 residues. CDR3 protein: CASRASGRSLYEQYF. DNA of the CDR3: TGCGCCAGCAGGGCTAGCGGGCGCTCCCTCTACGAGCAGTACTTC.

The V and J genes are TRBV7-6 and TRBJ1-5; maybe TRBD1 (5 bases). Germline assignment: CDR1 SGHVS and CDR2 FNYEAQ. This CDR3 region has 16 residues. The V end lost 1 base, the J end lost 5 bases, and 15 bases lay between the germline ends. CDR3 DNA: TGTGCCAGCAGCTTAGGTACCGGGGGGTCACATCAGCCCCAGCATTTT. Translating it yields CASSLGTGGSHQPQHF.

CDR3 sequence reads: CASSQGQEYEKLFF. Here the CDR3 DNA reads TGTGCCAGCAGCCAAGGGCAGGAATATGAAAAACTGTTTTTT. The chain links TRBV2 to TRBJ1-4; no clear D gene. The CDR3 is 14 amino acids. Germline V lookup: CDR1 SNHLY, CDR2 FYNNEI. The V and J ends lost 6 bases and 6 bases respectively, with 14 bases between them.

The chain is built from TRBV6-5 and TRBJ2-1; TRBD2 aligns across 7 bases. The ends lost 4 bases at V and 5 bases at J; junction bases unmatched: 8. The germline V gene has CDR1 MNHEY and CDR2 SVGAGI. This CDR3 contains 15 residues. CDR3 DNA sequence: TGTGCCAGCAGTTCCACTAGCGAGGGTAACAATGAGCAGTTCTTC. Encoded protein: CASSSTSEGNNEQFF.

The rearrangement joins TRBV6-5 to TRBJ2-5; D unclear. This CDR3 has 12 amino acids. The V end lost 6 bases, the J end lost 4 bases, and 9 bases lay between the germline ends. Germline assignment: CDR1 MNHEY and CDR2 SVGAGI. This CDR3 is CASSPDRETQYF. The CDR3 DNA is TGTGCCAGCAGCCCAGACCGAGAGACCCAGTACTTC.

This chain joins TRBV19 and TRBJ2-1, with TRBD2 matching over 7 bases. This CDR3 is built from 17 residues. CDR1 and CDR2 (germline): LNHDA, SQIVND (reference sequence). V gave up 0 bases and J gave up 3 bases; unmatched junction bases: 8. The chain's CDR3 is CASSIDLMGGLYNEQFF. The CDR3 coding sequence is TGTGCCAGTAGTATAGATCTTATGGGAGGGCTCTACAATGAGCAGTTCTTC.

The chain uses TRBV4-2 and TRBJ2-1; 9 bases are shared with TRBD2. The CDR3 spans 15 residues. The junction had 12 bases not matched to a gene; V was cut back by 6 bases and J by 9 bases. From germline, CDR1 is LGHNA and CDR2 YNFKEQ. CDR3 loop: CASSRGRAGGSEQFF. The CDR3 nucleotides read TGTGCCAGCAGTCGGGGGCGAGCGGGAGGAAGTGAGCAGTTCTTC.

This chain links TRBV21-1 with TRBJ2-7. TRBV21-1 is tagged as a pseudogene. This CDR3 is 13 amino acids long. The DNA of the CDR3 is TGTGCCAGCAGCGCATTCGTAACCTACGAGCAGTACTTC. Encoded protein: CASSAFVTYEQYF.

The rearrangement uses TRBV4-1 and TRBJ1-2, with D possibly matching TRBD1 (5 bases). In germline, CDR1 is MGHRA, CDR2 YSYEKL. V gave up 0 bases and J gave up 6 bases, with 14 bases separating them. This CDR3 is 15 amino acids long. The CDR3 protein is CASSQERGREDGYTF. The CDR3, as DNA: TGCGCCAGCAGCCAAGAACGAGGCAGGGAGGATGGCTACACCTTC.

J is TRBJ2-7 and V is TRBV27; 9 nucleotides align to TRBD2. Germline assignment: CDR1 MNHEY and CDR2 SMNVEV (reference sequence). This CDR3 region has 16 residues. V dropped 6 bases and J dropped 3; count of bases not matched to a gene: 12. The CDR3 sequence is CASREPSGATHYEQYF. The CDR3 DNA sequence: TGTGCCAGCAGGGAACCTAGCGGGGCGACGCACTACGAGCAGTACTTC.